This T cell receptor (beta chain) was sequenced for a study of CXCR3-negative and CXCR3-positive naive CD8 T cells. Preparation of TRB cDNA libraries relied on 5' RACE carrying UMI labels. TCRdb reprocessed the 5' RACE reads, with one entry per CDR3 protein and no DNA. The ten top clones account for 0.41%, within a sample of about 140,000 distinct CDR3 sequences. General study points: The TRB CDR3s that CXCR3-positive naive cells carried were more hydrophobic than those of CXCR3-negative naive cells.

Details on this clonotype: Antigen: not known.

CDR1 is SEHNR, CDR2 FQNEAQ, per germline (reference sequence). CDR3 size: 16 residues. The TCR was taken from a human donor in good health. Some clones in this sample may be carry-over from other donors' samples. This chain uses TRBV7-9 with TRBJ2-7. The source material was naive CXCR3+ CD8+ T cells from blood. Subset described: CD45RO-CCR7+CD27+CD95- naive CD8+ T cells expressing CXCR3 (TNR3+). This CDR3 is CASSLDCGSRWNEQYF. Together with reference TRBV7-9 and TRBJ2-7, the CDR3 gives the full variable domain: DTGVSQNPRHKITKRGQNVTFRCDPISEHNRLYWYRQTLGQGPEFLTYFQNEAQLEKSRLLSDRFSAERPKGSFSTLEIQRTEQGDSAMYLCASSLDCGSRWNEQYFGPGTRLTVT.